These 23 T cell receptor beta chains originate from one sample sequenced in a study of tumor-infiltrating lymphocytes in primary liver carcinoma. Each 20-30 mg portion of unsorted bulk tissue served as the source for co-extraction of RNA and DNA. With a constant-region primer, TCR beta cDNA was made from 400 to 550 ng of total RNA. Libraries covering TCR beta were generated through three nested multiplex PCR rounds (using a slightly modified ARM-PCR). Amplification in the first two PCR rounds was performed using TRBV1-TRBV30 forward primers and a C-beta reverse primer for approximately 10 cycles each. Using its own MiXCR run on the multiplex PCR reads, TCRdb lists one record per CDR3 protein. The sample lists fewer than 150,000 distinct CDR3 sequences, around two thirds occurring once. The specimen was liver tumor tissue from sampling region 1. Subset of the sample: tumor region T1, superior pole. The source is a woman in her fifties or sixties with primary liver carcinoma and hepatitis B virus infection.

This clonotype came up a few times. Its ends do not fully match the called genes, so a read error is possible. V and J are TRBV11-2 and TRBJ2-7; tentatively, D is TRBD1 (6 bases). The CDR3 length is 14 residues. In germline, CDR1 is SGHAT, CDR2 FQNNGV. The CDR3 coding sequence is TGTCCCAGCAGCTCGGGACACGGAACCTACGAGCAGTACTTC. It translates to CPSSSGHGTYEQYF.

This clonotype came up a few times. The chain joins TRBV18 to TRBJ2-7; 12 bases fit TRBD1. The germline CDR1 and CDR2 sequences are KGHSH and LQKENI. This CDR3 has 16 amino acids. V lost 3 bases and J lost 5; bases outside the gene matches: 8. For the CDR3, the DNA is TGTGCCAGCTCACCTCGTTCGGGGACAGGGGGCAACGAGCAGTACTTC. It yields the protein CASSPRSGTGGNEQYF.

This clonotype was picked up a small number of times. The rearrangement joins TRBV28 to TRBJ2-7; D could derive from TRBD1 or TRBD2 (5 bases each). The length of the CDR3 is 17 residues. With 2 bases removed from V and 2 bases from J, the gap between germline ends came to 19 bases. Germline CDR1 reads MDHEN; CDR2 reads SYDVKM. CDR3 sequence reads: CASSLKPDPGTTYEQYF. Here the CDR3 DNA reads TGTGCCAGCAGTTTAAAACCGGATCCCGGGACCACCTACGAGCAGTACTTC.

A note on this clonotype: A read error is likely, as this CDR3 ends without the conserved phenylalanine or tryptophan. This rearrangement joins TRBV12-3 or TRBV12-4 to TRBJ2-1, with a tentative D call TRBD1 (5 bases). Trimming left V 10 bases short and J 5 bases short, with 21 bases between. The CDR3 length is 15 residues. Here the CDR3 reads CANIHRQGANNEQFI. For the CDR3, the DNA is TGTGCCAACATTCACCGACAAGGGGCGAACAATGAGCAGTTCATC.

On this clonotype: One end of the junction does not line up with germline, which may come from a read error. The chain joins TRBV11-2 to TRBJ2-4; D gene unclear. This CDR3 region has 14 residues. CDR1 is SGHAT, CDR2 FQNNGV, per germline. Here the CDR3 DNA reads TGTGTCAGCAGCGCCGGAGTTAACAAAAACATTCAGCACTTC. Translating gives CVSSAGVNKNIQHF. Complete variable domain (other parts from reference TRBV11-2 and TRBJ2-4): EAGVAQSPRYKIIEKRQSVAFWCNPISGHATLYWYQQILGQGPKLLIQFQNNGVVDDSQLPKDRFSAERLKGVDSTLKIQPAKLEDSAVYLCVSSAGVNKNIQHFGAGTRLSVL.

The chain carries TRBV30 and TRBJ2-1; TRBD1 matches at 10 bases. Looked up from germline, CDR1 is GTSNPN and CDR2 is SVGIG (reference sequence). V was pared by 3 bases and J by 5 bases, with 7 bases of the junction left unmatched. The CDR3 is made up of 15 amino acids. The CDR3 DNA is TGTGCCTGGAGAAGGGACAGGGGTATCCACAATGAGCAGTTCTTC. It encodes CAWRRDRGIHNEQFF.

This clonotype was observed a few times. The genes are TRBV7-8 and TRBJ2-3; perhaps TRBD2 as D (5 bases). The germline gives CDR1 SGHVS, CDR2 FQNEAQ. V was trimmed by 5 bases and J by 5 bases, leaving 14 bases between them. The CDR3 runs to 14 residues. CDR3 in DNA: TGTGCCAGCAGCCAATCACTCGGGGTAGATACGCAGTATTTT. Amino acids: CASSQSLGVDTQYF. The full variable domain, in which reference TRBV7-8 and TRBJ2-3 provide the parts outside the CDR3, is GAGVSQSPRYKVAKRGQDVALRCDPISGHVSLFWYQQALGQGPEFLTYFQNEAQLDKSGLPSDRFFAERPEGSVSTLKIQRTQQEDSAVYLCASSQSLGVDTQYFGPGTRLTVL.

A remark on this clonotype: Compared with germline, one end of the junction differs, possibly owing to a read error. This sequence joins TRBV12-3 or TRBV12-4 and TRBJ2-1, with 11 nucleotides matching TRBD2. This CDR3 spans 17 amino acids. The CDR3 nucleotides are TGTACCAGTAGTTTAGCGGGGGGGCAGGGTTTTATAAATGAGCAGTTCTTC. Amino acids: CTSSLAGGQGFINEQFF.

With respect to this clonotype: Given a much more abundant clone one base away, this may be a read error. It is likely a read error, because the conserved phenylalanine at the end of the CDR3 is missing. This rearrangement joins TRBV29-1 to TRBJ2-2; the match to TRBD1 covers 7 bases. This CDR3 has 14 residues. V gave up 5 bases and J gave up 2 bases; unmatched junction bases: 5. Looked up from germline, CDR1 is SQVTM and CDR2 is ANQGSEA. The CDR3, as DNA: TGCAGCGTTTCCCGGGACAGCAACACCGGGGAGCTGTTTTAT. Translation: CSVSRDSNTGELFY.

Remarks on this clonotype: This may be a read error: a much more frequent sequence differs by one nucleotide. The chain links TRBV5-4 to TRBJ1-6; TRBD1 matches at 9 bases. Germline assignment: CDR1 SGHNT and CDR2 YYREEE (reference sequence). J gave up 8 bases and V 6 bases, and 12 bases lay outside the gene matches. The CDR3 is 16 amino acids. The CDR3 spells CASIHPGTGKDSPLHF. CDR3 sequence (DNA): TGTGCCAGCATCCATCCAGGGACAGGGAAGGATTCACCCCTCCACTTT.

With respect to this clonotype: One base away lies a much larger clone, so this may be a sequencing read error. The chain carries TRBV10-3 and TRBJ2-1, with D perhaps matching TRBD1 (5 bases). Germline V gives CDR1 ENHRY, CDR2 SYGVKD. V dropped 8 bases and J dropped 7 bases, with 15 bases sitting between them. CDR3 length: 13 amino acids. CDR3 DNA sequence: TGTGCCATCGGTTGGAACGGACAAAATGAGCAGTTCTTC. It is translated as CAIGWNGQNEQFF.

Comment on this clonotype: The junction shows a germline mismatch at one end, possibly a read error. This chain joins TRBV12-3 or TRBV12-4 and TRBJ2-3; D possibly corresponds to TRBD2 (6 bases). This CDR3 contains 19 residues. CDR3 coding DNA: TGTGCCAGCACCCGACGTGAACTAGCCAAGTGGGTGAGCACAGATATGCAGTATTTT. Translating it yields CASTRRELAKWVSTDMQYF.

The chain carries TRBV6-2 or TRBV6-3 and TRBJ2-2; a weak D match, TRBD2 (7 bases). The CDR3 has 16 amino acids. Germline CDR1 reads MNHEY; CDR2 reads SVGEGT. The CDR3 nucleotides read TGTGACACCGACGGGGGGCGTTCAGGGAACACCGGGGAGCTGTTTTTT. It encodes CDTDGGRSGNTGELFF.

Concerning this clonotype itself: Germline is not matched at one junction end, which may reflect a read error. CDR3 loop: CSVVTGGTGVLFF. The DNA for the CDR3 is TGCAGCGTTGTAACAGGGGGTACCGGGGTGCTGTTTTTT. The chain combines TRBV29-1 with TRBJ2-2; 8 nucleotides line up with TRBD1. CDR1 SQVTM and CDR2 ANQGSEA come from the germline V gene. This CDR3 region has 13 residues.

Remarks on this clonotype: The CDR3 ends on some other residue instead of the conserved phenylalanine or tryptophan, so this is likely a read error. No DNA is shown, since the ends of the CDR3 on it are uncertain; the CDR3 is the one TCRdb lists. The chain has TRBV11-1 and TRBJ2-1; the listed D gene, TRBD1, was not tested against the DNA. Germline CDR1 SGHAT, CDR2 FQDESV (reference sequence). The CDR3 spans 11 amino acids, including both terminal residues. This chain's CDR3 is CVSRAWDRPLL.

As regards this clonotype: A read error is likely, as this CDR3 ends without the conserved phenylalanine or tryptophan. This rearrangement joins TRBV2 to TRBJ2-7; possibly TRBD1 for D (5 bases). The CDR3 length is 12 residues. Germline CDR1 is SNHLY and CDR2 is FYNNEI. The ends were cut back, 11 bases at V and 0 bases at J, with 11 bases in the middle. The CDR3 reads CAGQKDSYEQYS. In DNA form, the CDR3 reads TGTGCCGGACAAAAGGACTCCTACGAGCAGTACTCC.

Of note for this clonotype: A much larger clone differs by one base, so this may be a read error. The chain has TRBV6-6 and TRBJ2-2, with 7 bases aligning to TRBD1. This CDR3 spans 16 amino acids. CDR1 and CDR2 from the germline V gene are MNHNY and SVGAGI (reference sequence). The CDR3 coding sequence is TGTGTCAGCAGTTACTCCCCGGGACAGCCAACAGGGGAGCTGTTTTTT. Protein product: CVSSYSPGQPTGELFF.

A remark on this clonotype: It may be a read error: a sequence one base away is much more abundant. V and J are TRBV6-1 and TRBJ2-7; TRBD2 matches 10 bases. CDR1 and CDR2 (germline): MNHNS, SASEGT. The CDR3 length is 15 residues. As DNA, the CDR3 is TGTGACAGCAGTGCGGGACTAGCGAACTCCTACGAGCAGTACTTC. It translates to CDSSAGLANSYEQYF.

The chain couples TRBV29-1 to TRBJ2-3; D gene uncertain. The CDR3 sequence is 14 residues long. The germline gives CDR1 SQVTM, CDR2 ANQGSEA. The V end lost 1 base, the J end lost 1 base, and 9 bases lay between the germline ends. CDR3 protein: CSVEVSERTDTQYF. CDR3 bases: TGCAGCGTTGAAGTGTCAGAGCGCACAGATACGCAGTATTTT.

The table lists this clonotype with a few counts. This chain uses TRBV10-1 with TRBJ2-7, with D maybe TRBD2 (6 bases). The CDR3 has 15 amino acids. Germline loops: CDR1 WNHNN, CDR2 SYGVQD (reference sequence). The V end lost 0 bases, the J end lost 4 bases, and 13 bases lay between the germline ends. This CDR3 is CASSESISAGYEQYF. The CDR3 nucleotides are TGCGCCAGCAGTGAGTCGATTAGCGCGGGGTACGAGCAGTACTTC.

Remarks on this clonotype: A single base separates this from a much larger clone, so it may be a read error. The V call is TRBV6-6, the J call TRBJ1-2, with TRBD1 as a possible D gene (6 bases). CDR3 size: 12 residues. CDR1 and CDR2 (germline): MNHNY, SVGAGI (reference sequence). CDR3 residues: CASSSQGSGYAF. CDR3 coding DNA: TGTGCCAGCAGTTCTCAGGGGTCTGGCTACGCCTTC.

Points on this clonotype: One end of the junction fails to match germline, which may point to a read error. This chain uses TRBV12-5 with TRBJ2-3; a weak D match, TRBD1 (5 bases). The length of the CDR3 is 15 residues. The V gene's germline CDR1 is LGHNT and CDR2 FRNRAP. The DNA for the CDR3 is TGTGCTAGTGGTTTGTTAGGACCAGGGCAAAATACGCAATATTTT. Protein: CASGLLGPGQNTQYF.

As concerns this clonotype: Without the conserved terminal phenylalanine or tryptophan, this CDR3 likely stems from a read error. This sequence joins TRBV7-8 and TRBJ1-1; perhaps TRBD1 as D (5 bases). V dropped 5 bases and J dropped 3 bases, with 13 bases sitting between them. This CDR3 region has 14 residues. Looked up from germline, CDR1 is SGHVS and CDR2 is FQNEAQ. The CDR3 nucleotides read TGTGCCAGCAGCCCTCTGATGGGGGACACTGAAGCTTTCATT. It encodes CASSPLMGDTEAFI.